This TCR beta chain was sequenced for a study of tumor-infiltrating lymphocytes in localized non-small cell lung cancer. The study's findings and limits: Available tissue quantity limited TCR sequencing to a patient subset. Each assay used a separate piece of the same tissue.

Repertoires were generated with immunoSEQ multiplex PCR, while TCRdb's copy carries only in-frame clones and drops some. The sample holds 5,500 to 7,500 clones, around 65% seen once. This clone was recorded only once. Its antigen is not known. The J segment lost 0 bases and the V segment lost 4 bases, leaving 7 bases of the junction unmatched. This CDR3 comprises 17 residues. The V gene's germline CDR1 is SGHDT and CDR2 YYEEEE. The chain combines TRBV5-6 with TRBJ1-5; 10 bases line up with TRBD1. The source is a human donor with non-small cell lung cancer. Sequencing was carried out using uninvolved lung tissue not adjacent to the tumor. The CDR3 loop is CASSPLTGGVSNQPQHF. The CDR3 coding sequence is TGTGCCAGCAGCCCTTTGACAGGGGGCGTTAGCAATCAGCCCCAGCATTTT. Based on the CDR3 plus reference TRBV5-6 and TRBJ1-5, the full variable domain is DAGVTQSPTHLIKTRGQQVTLRCSPKSGHDTVSWYQQALGQGPQFIFQYYEEEERQRGNFPDRFSGHQFPNYSSELNVNALLLGDSALYLCASSPLTGGVSNQPQHFGDGTRLSIL.